Listed here are 5 T cell receptor beta chains from one sample, sequenced in a study of blood T cell repertoires in COVID-19. Libraries were prepared by immunoSEQ multiplex PCR; TCRdb keeps only in-frame clonotypes and omits some of them. The sample records around 140,000 clones, approximately 90% being singletons. The sample comprised peripheral blood. These receptors originate from a man in his fifties or sixties with COVID-19, enrolled during active disease.

This clone was recorded once. This chain joins TRBV5-1 and TRBJ1-1; 9 bases fit TRBD1. Per the germline V gene, CDR1 is SGHRS and CDR2 is YFSETQ. This CDR3 spans 18 amino acids. The V segment lost 4 bases and the J segment 3 bases; nucleotides outside the gene matches: 16. The CDR3 DNA reads TGCGCCAGCAGCCCTCTTGGACAGGGGTATGGCACGGACACTGAAGCTTTCTTT. Translating gives CASSPLGQGYGTDTEAFF.

The rearrangement links TRBV14 to TRBJ2-3; a possible D gene is TRBD1 (6 bases). The germline V and J ends were trimmed by 4 bases and 7 bases, with 9 bases remaining between them. The CDR3 runs to 12 residues. The V gene's germline CDR1 is SGHDN and CDR2 FVKESK. DNA for the CDR3: TGTGCCAGCAGCCCCGGACAGTATACGCAGTATTTT. Translation: CASSPGQYTQYF.

The rearrangement joins TRBV12-3 or TRBV12-4 to TRBJ1-1; 8 nucleotides line up with TRBD1. V was clipped by 6 bases and J by 3 bases; unmatched bases: 3. The CDR3 is 13 residues long. The CDR3 reads CASSHRGDTEAFF. Here the CDR3 DNA reads TGTGCCAGCAGCCACAGGGGGGACACTGAAGCTTTCTTT.

A few counts support this clone. The rearrangement joins TRBV6-4 to TRBJ1-5, with D hard to call. The CDR3 length is 13 residues. CDR1 is MRHNA and CDR2 is SNTAGT in the germline V gene. With 3 bases removed from V and 5 bases from J, the gap between germline ends came to 8 bases. This CDR3 is CASSENSYQPQHF. CDR3 DNA: TGTGCCAGCAGTGAAAACAGCTATCAGCCCCAGCATTTT.

This clone has more than one count but fewer than ten. This chain connects TRBV15 to TRBJ1-1; 9 nucleotides match TRBD1. This CDR3 spans 12 amino acids. Per the germline V gene, CDR1 is LNHNV and CDR2 is YYDKDF (reference sequence). J gave up 8 bases and V 7 bases, and 5 bases lay outside the gene matches. In DNA, the CDR3 is TGTGCCACCAAGGACAGGGGTAGGGAAGCTTTCTTT. It encodes CATKDRGREAFF.